This T cell receptor beta chain was identified in a study of cytomegalovirus exposure and HLA in healthy donors. General study findings and limits: Despite most TCR sequences being rare, some public TCRs occurred in many donors. The study flagged around 150 TCR beta chains as cytomegalovirus-associated.

Profiled with immunoSEQ multiplex PCR; TCRdb holds only in-frame clones, not every one. The sample contains about 200,000 clones, 70% to 85% of which appear only once. Points on this clone: Its specificity is unknown.

V lost 2 bases, J lost 5 bases, and 7 bases lay in between. Germline V lookup: CDR1 MNHEY, CDR2 SVGAGI. The CDR3 covers 13 residues. This chain uses TRBV6-5 with TRBJ2-1; D is unclear. The sequence derives from a woman in her 30s in good health and CMV-seropositive. The sequenced material came from PBMCs. The CDR3 sequence is CASSYTPDNEQFF. The CDR3 bases are TGTGCCAGCAGTTACACCCCAGACAATGAGCAGTTCTTC.